This T cell receptor (beta chain) was retrieved from a study of blood T cell repertoires in COVID-19. Turning to the study itself: Samples of COVID-19 (acute and convalescent) were obtained from the United States, Italy and Spain. The cDNA or gDNA used as material had been derived from T cells, B-cell-depleted T cells, or PBMCs.

Data came from immunoSEQ multiplex PCR; TCRdb stores just in-frame clones and leaves some out. The sample holds approximately 210,000 clones, about four fifths seen once. The origin of this receptor is a man aged 45-60 years with active or convalescent COVID-19. Sequenced input: peripheral blood.

DNA for the CDR3: TGTGCCAGCAGCACTCAGCGTATGAGGTCTAATGAAAAACTGTTTTTT. It yields the protein CASSTQRMRSNEKLFF. The J gene is TRBJ1-4, the V gene TRBV7-2, with unresolved D. The V end was cut by 5 bases, the J end by 3 bases, with 16 bases between. The CDR3 totals 16 residues. Germline CDR1 SGHTA, CDR2 FQGNSA.